This record concerns one T cell receptor beta chain sequence. What it binds is not known. One end of the junction is discordant with germline, which a read error may explain. The data belong to a study of cytomegalovirus exposure and HLA in healthy donors. Study-wide results and caveats: When analyzed later, a missense DCLRE1C variant was found to be linked to TCR beta V- and J-gene trimming. Indistinguishable V segments such as TRBV6-2 and TRBV6-3 were excluded. Donors were assumed by presence/absence analyses to have roughly uniform sequencing depth.

Germline V gives CDR1 SGHAT, CDR2 FQNNGV. The CDR3 has 13 residues. The primer mix had 60 Vbeta and 13 Jbeta primers. Produced via immunoSEQ multiplex PCR; TCRdb's table is partial and in-frame only. Its listing shows fewer than 250,000 clones. Sequencing was carried out using PBMCs. The sequence derives from a woman under 40 in good health and CMV-seropositive. V and J are TRBV11-2 and TRBJ1-2; D perhaps matches TRBD1 (6 bases). The CDR3 is CAGSLDRNYGYTF. The CDR3 region has the DNA TGTGCCGGCAGCTTAGACAGGAACTATGGCTACACCTTC.